The 22 T cell receptor beta chains reported below all come from one sample, sequenced in a study of Graves' ophthalmopathy and Graves' hyperthyroidism. The study amplified TCR beta CDR3 regions using RNA transcripts. Investigators did first-round RT-PCR with HTBI primers, then second-round multiplex PCR. MiXCR, applied by TCRdb to the multiplex PCR reads, yields one record per CDR3 protein. This sample has 900,000 to 1,200,000 distinct CDR3 sequences, with roughly 35% found just once. The source material was peripheral blood or thyroid tissue (not recorded which). These TCRs come from an adult man with Graves' hyperthyroidism.

Points on this clonotype: This likely comes from a read error, as the CDR3 has no conserved phenylalanine or tryptophan at its end. The chain recombines TRBV6-5 with TRBJ1-2; TRBD1 might be the D (5 bases). The CDR3 is 15 residues long. The germline V gene encodes CDR1 MNHEY and CDR2 SVGAGI. The CDR3 coding sequence is TGTGCCATCAGTGATGAATTGGGGCAGAACTATGGCTACACCCTC. This encodes CAISDELGQNYGYTL.

Turning to this clonotype: An end of the junction differs from the germline gene, which may be a read error. The chain is built from TRBV12-3 or TRBV12-4 and TRBJ1-5; D is perhaps TRBD1 (5 bases). There are 18 residues in the CDR3. CDR3 in amino acids: CASSPSPPGRGSTQPQHF. The CDR3 DNA is TGTGCCAGCAGTCCTTCCCCTCCGGGGCGCGGGAGCACTCAGCCCCAGCATTTT.

The chain carries TRBV10-3 and TRBJ2-2; 13 bases line up with TRBD2. Germline V lookup: CDR1 ENHRY, CDR2 SYGVKD. The CDR3 consists of 17 residues. Unmatched junction bases numbered 4, after V lost 6 bases and J lost 0 bases. The CDR3 region has the DNA TGTGCCATCAGAGACACTAGCGGGGGGGCGAACACCGGGGAGCTGTTTTTT. Translated, it gives CAIRDTSGGANTGELFF.

Of note for this clonotype: One end of the junction does not line up with germline, which may come from a read error. This sequence joins TRBV10-3 and TRBJ2-7; 10 nucleotides align to TRBD2. The CDR3 contains 18 residues. Germline CDR1 ENHRY, CDR2 SYGVKD. CDR3 in DNA: TGTGCCAGCAGTTCCCATCTGGGACTAGCGAAAAGCTCCTACGAGCAGTACTTC. This sequence encodes CASSSHLGLAKSSYEQYF.

The gene calls are TRBV5-8 and TRBJ2-7; the match to TRBD1 covers 9 bases. Trimming cost V 3 bases and J 6 bases; bases outside gene matches: 10. CDR3 length equals 15 residues. Germline-derived CDR1 and CDR2 are SGHTS and YDEGEE. The CDR3 nucleotides read TGTGCCAGCAGCTCTAAAACGGGACAGGGTGGCGAGCAGTACTTC. It translates to CASSSKTGQGGEQYF.

The chain couples TRBV7-8 to TRBJ1-1, with D possibly TRBD1 on 6 matching bases. Trimming removed 5 bases at V and 4 bases at J, with 17 bases between. The germline V gene has CDR1 SGHVS and CDR2 FQNEAQ. This CDR3 has 15 residues. The CDR3 DNA sequence: TGTGCCAGCAGCCTGTCCAGGGGCGCCGTCACTGAAGCTTTCTTT. This sequence encodes CASSLSRGAVTEAFF.

This clonotype was detected many times. The chain is built from TRBV20-1 and TRBJ1-6; D is possibly TRBD1 (6 bases). Per germline, CDR1 DFQATT and CDR2 SNEGSKA (reference sequence). Trimming cost V 0 bases and J 12 bases, with 12 bases left between them. CDR3 length: 13 residues. The CDR3 here is CSARDLDREPLHF. The CDR3 DNA sequence: TGCAGTGCTAGAGATCTGGACAGAGAACCCCTCCACTTT.

A note on this clonotype: Just one base apart from a much larger clone, this may be a read error. This chain connects TRBV19 to TRBJ1-5, with D uncertain. Germline CDR1 is LNHDA and CDR2 is SQIVND (reference sequence). V was shortened by 9 bases and J by 3 bases, with 12 bases between the two germline ends. The CDR3 loop spans 13 amino acids. CDR3 nucleotides: TGTGCCAGCTGCGGCGGCTCCAATCAGCCCCAGCATTTT. Translated, it gives CASCGGSNQPQHF.

The chain has TRBV29-1 and TRBJ2-7; 8 nucleotides match TRBD1. The CDR3 runs to 13 residues. Germline-derived CDR1 and CDR2 are SQVTM and ANQGSEA. CDR3 bases: TGCAGTTTCTTCGGGACAGGTCGCGTAGAGCAGTACTTC. Translation gives CSFFGTGRVEQYF.

The gene calls are TRBV10-3 and TRBJ1-5; 8 bases line up with TRBD1. The length of the CDR3 is 15 residues. CDR1 is ENHRY, CDR2 SYGVKD, per germline. V shed 10 bases and J 4 bases; nucleotides not matched to a gene: 12. CDR3 in amino acids: CATSPGQGPNQPQHF. The CDR3 DNA sequence: TGTGCCACCAGCCCAGGACAGGGCCCAAATCAGCCCCAGCATTTT.

The V call is TRBV5-1, the J call TRBJ2-3; D is possibly TRBD1 or TRBD2 (5 bases each). Germline CDR1 and CDR2: SGHRS and YFSETQ. Deletions cut 2 bases from V and 4 bases from J, with 14 bases between. This CDR3 is 15 amino acids long. Here the CDR3 DNA reads TGCGCCAGCAGCTTTTGGGACGTTGGTTCAGATACGCAGTATTTT. This translates into CASSFWDVGSDTQYF.

This clonotype was detected a few times. The chain uses TRBV7-7 and TRBJ2-6, with 7 bases identical to TRBD1. V lost 5 bases and J lost 0; bases outside the gene matches: 7. CDR1 and CDR2 (germline): SSHAT, FNYEAQ (reference sequence). The CDR3 has 17 amino acids. The CDR3, as DNA: TGTGCCAGCAGCACCGGGACAGCGATCTCTGGGGCCAACGTCCTGACTTTC. Amino acid sequence: CASSTGTAISGANVLTF.

This clonotype is a singleton in its sample. The chain is built from TRBV11-2 and TRBJ1-6, with D possibly being TRBD1 (6 bases). The ends were cut back, 6 bases at V and 10 bases at J, with 16 bases in the middle. In germline, CDR1 is SGHAT, CDR2 FQNNGV. The CDR3 spans 14 residues. CDR3 nucleotide sequence: TGTGCCAGCAGTCCTCAGACAGGCGCCTCACCCCTCCACTTT. Its protein product is CASSPQTGASPLHF.

The sample holds many counts of this clonotype. This chain joins TRBV20-1 and TRBJ1-5; 8 nucleotides match TRBD1. CDR3 length: 16 amino acids. Germline lookup yields CDR1 DFQATT and CDR2 SNEGSKA (reference sequence). V shed 5 bases, J shed 1 base, and the junction held 10 bases outside the gene matches. The CDR3 region has the DNA TGCAGTGCTCAAGACAGGGGCACGTTGAGCAATCAGCCCCAGCATTTT. It encodes CSAQDRGTLSNQPQHF.

This clonotype occurred a few times. The rearrangement uses TRBV4-1 and TRBJ2-5; D possibly corresponds to TRBD2 (5 bases). Germline V CDR1 and CDR2: MGHRA, YSYEKL. The V gene lost 0 bases and the J gene lost 5 bases, with 13 bases spanning the gap. The CDR3 has 15 amino acids. The CDR3 region is CASSQDRGLRETQYF. In DNA, the CDR3 is TGCGCCAGCAGCCAAGACCGCGGGCTCCGGGAGACCCAGTACTTC.

This clonotype was seen repeatedly, ten times or more. The chain is built from TRBV19 and TRBJ1-1, with D possibly being TRBD1 (5 bases). CDR1 and CDR2 from the germline V gene are LNHDA and SQIVND (reference sequence). The CDR3 contains 14 residues. Between the trimmed V and J ends, which lost 6 bases and 1 base, there was a span of 12 bases. The CDR3 nucleotides are TGTGCCAGTAGAAAAAACGACAGGAACACTGAAGCTTTCTTT. Translated: CASRKNDRNTEAFF.

This clonotype was seen at least ten times. The chain recombines TRBV4-3 with TRBJ1-2, with D unresolved. The germline V and J ends were trimmed by 0 bases and 3 bases, with 5 bases remaining between them. CDR3 length equals 13 residues. Looked up from germline, CDR1 is LGHNA and CDR2 is YSLEER. CDR3 protein: CASSQEVDYGYTF. CDR3 sequence (DNA): TGCGCCAGCAGCCAAGAGGTCGACTATGGCTACACCTTC.

A note on this clonotype: One junction end disagrees with the germline gene, perhaps due to a read error. The V call is TRBV10-3, the J call TRBJ2-2; a weak D match, TRBD1 (6 bases). Germline-derived CDR1 and CDR2 are ENHRY and SYGVKD. This CDR3 is 15 amino acids long. For the CDR3, the DNA is TGTGCCAGCAGTACACAGGGTAGTGGCACCGGGGAGCTGTTTTTT. As protein: CASSTQGSGTGELFF.

The CDR3 is CASSQSGENSPLHF. CDR3 bases: TGTGCCAGCAGCCAATCGGGGGAAAATTCACCCCTCCACTTT. The chain uses TRBV16 and TRBJ1-6; the D gene is possibly TRBD1 (5 bases). Germline lookup yields CDR1 KGHSY and CDR2 FQNENV. V lost 0 bases and J 7 bases, leaving 7 bases between the germline ends. This CDR3 is 14 amino acids long.

This clonotype came up many times. The chain joins TRBV20-1 to TRBJ2-7; no definite D call. Germline CDR1 and CDR2: DFQATT and SNEGSKA (reference sequence). The CDR3 covers 16 residues. The ends were cut back, 6 bases at V and 3 bases at J, with 24 bases in the middle. CDR3 residues: CSATILSASGDYEQYF. CDR3 in DNA: TGCAGTGCAACGATACTTTCGGCTAGTGGGGACTACGAGCAGTACTTC.

Notes on this clonotype: At one boundary the junction diverges from the germline segment, which might be a read error. CDR3 in DNA: TGTGCCAGCACTACCGGGACAGCCCAAGAGGCCCAGTACTTC. Translated, it gives CASTTGTAQEAQYF. This rearrangement joins TRBV2 to TRBJ2-5; 7 bases line up with TRBD1. Per germline, CDR1 SNHLY and CDR2 FYNNEI. The CDR3 runs to 14 residues. Combining the CDR3 with reference TRBV2 and TRBJ2-5 gives the whole variable domain EPEVTQTPSHQVTQMGQEVILRCVPISNHLYFYWYRQILGQKVEFLVSFYNNEISEKSEIFDDQFSVERPDGSNFTLKIRSTKLEDSAMYFCASTTGTAQEAQYFGPGTRLLVL.

The V and J genes are TRBV19 and TRBJ1-1; D is unresolved. Looked up from germline, CDR1 is LNHDA and CDR2 is SQIVND (reference sequence). This CDR3 has 15 amino acids. V lost 0 bases, J lost 1 base, and 9 bases lay in between. CDR3 coding DNA: TGTGCCAGTAGTATAGATCATGGAGGGAACACTGAAGCTTTCTTT. Encoded protein: CASSIDHGGNTEAFF.